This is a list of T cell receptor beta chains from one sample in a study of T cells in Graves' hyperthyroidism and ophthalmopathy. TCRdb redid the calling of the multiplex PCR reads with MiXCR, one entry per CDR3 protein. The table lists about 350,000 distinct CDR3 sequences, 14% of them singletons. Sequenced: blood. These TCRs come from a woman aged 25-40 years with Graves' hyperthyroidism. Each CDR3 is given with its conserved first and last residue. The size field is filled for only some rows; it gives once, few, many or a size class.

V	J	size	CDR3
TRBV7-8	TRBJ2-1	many	CASSLLRQGNEQFF
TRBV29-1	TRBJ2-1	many	CSVEDMGSWGTSGTDEQFF
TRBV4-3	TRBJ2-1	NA	CASSQDGTSGNEQFF
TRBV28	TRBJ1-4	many	CASSSAGRPNEKLFF
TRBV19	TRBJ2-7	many	CASSIKLFPGEQYF
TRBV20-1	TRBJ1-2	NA	CSAGTHTFGYGYTF
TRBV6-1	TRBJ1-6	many	CASSGGTYTLHF
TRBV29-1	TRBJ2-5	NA	CSVEVWYRGQGETQYF
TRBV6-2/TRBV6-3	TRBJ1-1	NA	CASSELSGYTEAFF
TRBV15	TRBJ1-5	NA	CATSRGDQPQHF
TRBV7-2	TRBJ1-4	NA	CASSLQVQEKLFF
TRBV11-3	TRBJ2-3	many	CASSSRDDTDTQYF
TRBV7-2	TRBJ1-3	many	CASGFPGGYGNTIYF
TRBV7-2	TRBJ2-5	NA	CASSLQLAEGQETQYF
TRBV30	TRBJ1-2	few	CACNRVTGYTF
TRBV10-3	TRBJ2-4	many	CAISLQGGDIQYF
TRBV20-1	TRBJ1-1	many	CSAAEQGFGGEAFF
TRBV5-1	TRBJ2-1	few	CASSFVLSGNNEQFF
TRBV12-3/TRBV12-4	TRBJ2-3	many	CASSARRRDTQYF
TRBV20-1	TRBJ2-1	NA	CSATGSGINNEQFF
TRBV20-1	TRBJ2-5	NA	CSARDLSGTETQYF
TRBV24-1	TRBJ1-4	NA	CATSDGTAEKLFF
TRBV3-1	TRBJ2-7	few	CASSQGPPTNYEQYF
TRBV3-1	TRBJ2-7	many	CASSQAYEQYF
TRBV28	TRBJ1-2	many	CASSTQSNYGYTF
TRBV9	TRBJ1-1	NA	CASTTDSLNTEAFF
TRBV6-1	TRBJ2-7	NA	CASSPALAGASDSYEQYF
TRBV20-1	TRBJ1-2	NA	CSAGSSYGYTF
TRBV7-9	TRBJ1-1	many	CASSRTAGEAFF
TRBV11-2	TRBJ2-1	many	CASSPTGGLYNEQFF
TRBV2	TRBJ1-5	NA	CASSEWGSHSNQPQHF
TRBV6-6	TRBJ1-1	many	CASSYSTGRTEAFF
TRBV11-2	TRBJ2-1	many	CASSWGGAGSGHHEQFF
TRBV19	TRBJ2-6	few	CASSIVGSSGANVLTF
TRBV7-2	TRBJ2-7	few	CASSLEVARGLEQYF
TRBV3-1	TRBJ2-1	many	CASTRGRSVYNEQFF
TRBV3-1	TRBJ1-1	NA	CASSYPGGEAFF
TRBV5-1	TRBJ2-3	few	CASSPPGTGETDTQYF
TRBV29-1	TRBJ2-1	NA	CSVDVGHGGEQFF
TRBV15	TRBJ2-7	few	CATSFRAGDEQYF
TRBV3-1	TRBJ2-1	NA	CASSQDPLARFADDQFF
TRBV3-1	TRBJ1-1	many	CASSPSSDAAYTEAFF
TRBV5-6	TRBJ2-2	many	CASSQYTGELFF
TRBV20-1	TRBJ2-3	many	CSARGLASRTDTQYF
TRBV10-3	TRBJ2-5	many	CAISESSVSGRAQETQYF
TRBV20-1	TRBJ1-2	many	CSARDPQGASNYGYTF
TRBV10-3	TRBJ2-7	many	CAISEGKVQYF
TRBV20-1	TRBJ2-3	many	CSAQIGGVPDTQYF
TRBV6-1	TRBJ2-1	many	CASTPLTSGRPNEQFF
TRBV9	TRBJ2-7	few	CASGRGGGTVYEQYF
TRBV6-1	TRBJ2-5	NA	CASVEPGHKETQYF
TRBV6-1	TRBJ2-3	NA	CACTEASTDTQYF
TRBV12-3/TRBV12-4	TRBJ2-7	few	CASSLIGGATEQYF
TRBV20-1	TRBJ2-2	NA	CSASMGGELFF
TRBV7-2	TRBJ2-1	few	CASSPDSGYYNEQFF